The clone carrying this T cell receptor (beta chain) was detected a few times. Its specificity is unknown. This specimen comes from a study of T-cell memory formation after mild COVID-19. Whole-study context: Largely donor-specific sequence clusters came from two donors. Findings of the study overall: There was a balanced CD4/CD8 profile in clones contracting day 15 to 85, and later expanders leaned CD4+.

The CDR3 consists of 13 residues. Trimming stripped 3 bases from V and 7 bases from J, with 12 bases between. Germline V gene data show CDR1 as SQVTM and CDR2 as ANQGSEA. In TCRdb, the 5' RACE reads were re-called with MiXCR into one record per CDR3 protein. The data contain about 340,000 distinct CDR3 sequences, roughly 13% of them seen just once; the ten biggest clones take up 20% to 25%. The sequence derives from a young man who had mild COVID-19 (a few samples of this study predate the infection). Cell type and time point are not known. The sequencing sample was made of PBMCs or a T cell subset sorted from them (not recorded which). The chain joins TRBV29-1 to TRBJ2-2; D may be TRBD2 (6 bases). The CDR3 nucleotides are TGCAGCGTTGACCTCGGGGGAAACGGGGAGCTGTTTTTT. Its translation is CSVDLGGNGELFF.